The rows below give T cell receptor beta chains drawn from one sample of a study of blood T cell repertoires in COVID-19. The table came from immunoSEQ multiplex PCR; TCRdb's copy has only in-frame clones and leaves some out. The sample carries 300,000 to 400,000 clones, around nine tenths recorded once. Input material: peripheral blood. These receptors were obtained from a woman aged 50 to 60 with active or convalescent COVID-19. Both conserved end residues are part of each CDR3. D genes are given only for firm matches. Expanded clones get a size class; other rows say once, few or many, or leave the size out.

j_call,v_call,d_call,clone_size,cdr3_aa,cdr3_nt
TRBJ2-3,TRBV5-1,TRBD2,once,CASSASLAGGSYSTDTQYF,TGCGCCAGCAGCGCATCCCTAGCGGGGGGCTCCTATAGCACAGATACGCAGTATTTT
TRBJ1-1,TRBV5-4,.,.,CASSLFAGWENTEAFF,TGTGCCAGCAGCTTGTTTGCGGGATGGGAGAACACTGAAGCTTTCTTT
TRBJ2-7,TRBV6-6,TRBD1,.,CASRLRDSYEQYF,TGTGCCAGCAGGCTCCGGGACAGTTACGAGCAGTACTTC
TRBJ1-1,TRBV3-1/TRBV3-2,TRBD1,.,CASSQAGTGASTEAFF,TGTGCCAGCAGCCAGGCTGGGACAGGGGCCAGCACTGAAGCTTTCTTT
TRBJ2-6,TRBV4-3,TRBD1,.,CASSQEVTGVTGANVLTF,TGCGCCAGCAGCCAAGAGGTCACAGGGGTTACTGGGGCCAACGTCCTGACTTTC
TRBJ2-1,TRBV7-2,.,.,CASSLQEYLRNEQFF,TGTGCCAGCAGTCTACAGGAGTATCTTAGGAATGAGCAGTTCTTC
TRBJ2-1,TRBV28,.,.,CASSFPQHNEQFF,TGTGCCAGCAGTTTTCCACAGCACAATGAGCAGTTCTTC
TRBJ1-5,TRBV7-6,TRBD1,.,CASSVEDRGSQPQHF,TGTGCCAGCAGCGTAGAAGACAGGGGGAGTCAGCCCCAGCATTTT
TRBJ2-7,TRBV7-9,TRBD1,.,CASSSRTGNYEQYF,TGTGCCAGCAGCTCGCGGACAGGGAACTACGAGCAGTACTTC
TRBJ1-6,TRBV11-3,.,.,CASSLRTENSPLHF,TGTGCCAGCAGCTTGAGGACAGAGAATTCACCCCTCCACTTT
TRBJ2-6,TRBV18,.,.,CASSSAGANVLTF,TGTGCCAGCTCCTCTGCTGGGGCCAACGTCCTGACTTTC
TRBJ2-7,TRBV4-1,TRBD2,once,CASSQDFWTSGSYEQYF,TGCGCCAGCAGCCAAGATTTTTGGACTAGCGGGAGCTACGAGCAGTACTTC
TRBJ1-1,TRBV27,TRBD1,.,CASSSGQGGNTEAFF,TGTGCCAGCAGTTCCGGCCAGGGGGGAAACACTGAAGCTTTCTTT
TRBJ2-4,TRBV3-1/TRBV3-2,TRBD2,.,CASSQSGAGGAFDNIQYF,TGTGCCAGCAGCCAGTCTGGGGCGGGAGGCGCTTTCGATAACATTCAGTACTTC
TRBJ2-7,TRBV10-3,.,few,CAISEALGGSYEQYF,TGTGCCATCAGTGAGGCCCTAGGTGGATCCTACGAGCAGTACTTC
TRBJ2-7,TRBV6-6,.,.,CASRDLNDLYEQYF,TGTGCCAGCAGAGACTTAAATGACTTATACGAGCAGTACTTC
TRBJ2-5,TRBV3-1/TRBV3-2,.,.,CASSQERGSGETQYF,TGTGCCAGCAGCCAAGAACGGGGGTCGGGGGAGACCCAGTACTTC
TRBJ1-4,TRBV5-1,.,.,CASSLGTSNEKLFF,TGCGCCAGCAGCCTCGGGACATCTAATGAAAAACTGTTTTTT
TRBJ2-1,TRBV4-3,TRBD2,.,CASSQVAGVMFNEQFF,TGCGCCAGCAGCCAAGTAGCGGGAGTCATGTTCAATGAGCAGTTCTTC
TRBJ1-1,TRBV7-2,.,few,CASSLLYGGEAFF,TGTGCCAGCAGCCTCCTATACGGGGGGGAAGCTTTCTTT
TRBJ2-1,TRBV9,TRBD2,once,CASSQSGGVYNEQFF,TGTGCCAGCAGCCAAAGCGGGGGGGTATACAATGAGCAGTTCTTC
TRBJ2-5,TRBV7-3,.,few,CASSFGSQETQYF,TGTGCCAGCAGCTTTGGCTCTCAAGAGACCCAGTACTTC
TRBJ2-7,TRBV20-1,TRBD1,.,CSASKDRAYEQYF,TGCAGTGCTAGTAAGGACAGGGCCTACGAGCAGTACTTC
TRBJ1-2,TRBV9,TRBD1,.,CASSAGTVSYTF,TGTGCCAGCAGCGCCGGGACAGTTAGCTACACCTTC
TRBJ2-7,TRBV9,.,.,CASSVGQESYEQYF,TGTGCCAGCAGCGTGGGGCAGGAGTCCTACGAGCAGTACTTC
TRBJ2-1,TRBV6-5,TRBD2,.,CASTEGLASYNEQFF,TGTGCCAGCACCGAGGGACTAGCGAGCTACAATGAGCAGTTCTTC
TRBJ1-3,TRBV6-1,.,few,CASSEGNSGNTIYF,TGTGCCAGCAGTGAAGGTAACTCTGGAAACACCATATATTTT
TRBJ1-3,TRBV7-2,TRBD1,.,CASRQQGTGNTIYF,TGTGCCAGCAGACAACAGGGGACTGGAAACACCATATATTTT
TRBJ2-7,TRBV6-5,TRBD1,.,CASIQRDSLYEQYF,TGTGCCAGCATCCAGAGGGACAGCCTCTACGAGCAGTACTTC
TRBJ2-3,TRBV30,.,.,CAWSRGGTDTQYF,TGTGCCTGGAGTAGGGGTGGAACAGATACGCAGTATTTT